The 16 T cell receptor beta chains reported below all come from one sample, sequenced in a study of sequential checkpoint blockade in melanoma. Noted treatment: randomized to nivolumab then ipilimumab (arm A) or the reverse (arm B). This table comes from immunoSEQ multiplex PCR, and its TCRdb copy is limited to in-frame clones, with some not included. Here the sample spans more than 25,000 clones, about 80% being singletons. Sequenced here: CD8+ T cells sorted from blood (inferred from file names), sampled from a patient given nivolumab and ipilimumab in sequence. All receptors derive from a human donor with melanoma.

This clone has just a few counts. The chain employs TRBV10-3 and TRBJ2-3; D is perhaps TRBD2 (5 bases). This CDR3 contains 14 residues. V shed 4 bases and J shed 0 bases, with 8 bases lying between them. Germline V gene lookup returns CDR1 ENHRY and CDR2 SYGVKD. CDR3 in amino acids: CAISGAGSTDTQYF. Here the CDR3 DNA reads TGTGCCATCAGTGGTGCGGGTAGCACAGATACGCAGTATTTT.

The chain employs TRBV30 and TRBJ2-1, with no clear D. Trimming pared 0 bases from V and 6 bases from J, leaving 6 bases between. The CDR3 runs to 12 residues. Germline CDR1 is GTSNPN and CDR2 is SVGIG (reference sequence). The CDR3 nucleotides are TGTGCCTGGAGTGTACCTAGCAATGAGCAGTTCTTC. It specifies CAWSVPSNEQFF. The variable domain in full, completed from reference TRBV30 and TRBJ2-1, reads SQTIHQWPATLVQPVGSPLSLECTVEGTSNPNLYWYRQAAGRGLQLLFYSVGIGQISSEVPQNLSASRPQDRQFILSSKKLLLSDSGFYLCAWSVPSNEQFFGPGTRLTVL.

The chain carries TRBV5-6 and TRBJ2-5; weak D call: TRBD2 (6 bases). The end of the DNA aligns better with TRBJ2-7, so the J call may be wrong. CDR1 is SGHDT, CDR2 YYEEEE, per germline. The length of the CDR3 is 14 residues. CDR3 protein: CASSLSLATYEQYF. CDR3 DNA sequence: TGTGCCAGCAGCTTGTCTCTAGCGACCTACGAGCAGTACTTC.

This clone was recorded a few times. The V gene is TRBV7-9, the J gene TRBJ1-2; TRBD1 matches 8 bases. Germline V gives CDR1 SEHNR, CDR2 FQNEAQ (reference sequence). V was pared by 5 bases and J by 4 bases, with 12 bases of the junction left unmatched. The CDR3 length is 16 residues. CDR3 residues: CASSLYPGTGIYGYTF. The CDR3 DNA reads as TGTGCCAGCAGCCTTTACCCCGGGACAGGAATCTATGGCTACACCTTC.

This clone was counted between two and nine times. The rearrangement uses TRBV4-2 and TRBJ2-1, with D perhaps matching TRBD2 (6 bases). CDR1 is LGHNA, CDR2 YNFKEQ, per germline. Trimming cost V 1 base and J 15 bases, with 13 bases left between them. CDR3 length equals 12 residues. The CDR3: CASSQGRLETFF. The CDR3 DNA sequence: TGTGCCAGCAGCCAAGGGAGACTAGAAACGTTCTTC.

This rearrangement joins TRBV1 to TRBJ2-7; the table's D call, TRBD1, was not checked against the DNA. TRBV1 is annotated as a pseudogene. The CDR3 has 16 residues. CDR3 amino acids: CTSSQDRRESRYEQYF. DNA for the CDR3: TGCACCAGCAGCCAAGATCGCAGGGAAAGTCGCTACGAGCAGTACTTC.

A few counts support this clone. Written as DNA, the CDR3 is TGCGCCAGCAGCCCCGGGACAGGAGGCGAAAAACTGTTTTTT. Translated: CASSPGTGGEKLFF. The chain employs TRBV4-1 and TRBJ1-4, with 8 nucleotides matching TRBD1. The CDR3 sequence is 14 residues long. Losses at the gene ends were 4 bases for V and 8 bases for J; bases not matched to a gene: 6. CDR1 is MGHRA, CDR2 YSYEKL, per germline.

This chain uses TRBV29-1 with TRBJ2-6; D uncertain. CDR1 and CDR2 from the germline V gene are SQVTM and ANQGSEA. The ends were cut back, 4 bases at V and 0 bases at J, with 4 bases in the middle. The CDR3 is 13 residues long. The DNA of the CDR3 is TGCAGCGTTGTTATCTCTGGGGCCAACGTCCTGACTTTC. This encodes CSVVISGANVLTF.

This clone has a handful of counts. CDR3 protein: CASSEPINSQETQYF. DNA of the CDR3: TGTGCCAGCTCAGAACCAATAAATAGTCAAGAGACCCAGTACTTC. The rearrangement joins TRBV18 to TRBJ2-5, with unresolved D. The CDR3 totals 15 residues. V was shortened by 5 bases and J by 2 bases, with 15 bases between the two germline ends. Per germline, CDR1 KGHSH and CDR2 LQKENI.

The chain combines TRBV4-1 with TRBJ1-2; D is unresolved. The CDR3 length is 14 residues. Germline CDR1 and CDR2: MGHRA and YSYEKL. The V gene lost 4 bases and the J gene lost 2 bases, with 11 bases spanning the gap. The CDR3 reads CASSLEAVNYGYTF. The CDR3 region has the DNA TGCGCCAGCAGCCTAGAGGCGGTGAACTATGGCTACACCTTC.

The rearrangement joins TRBV28 to TRBJ1-1, with D possibly being TRBD1 (5 bases). Germline V gene lookup returns CDR1 MDHEN and CDR2 SYDVKM. The ends were cut back, 5 bases at V and 5 bases at J, with 6 bases in the middle. The CDR3 sequence is 11 residues long. The CDR3 loop is CASSGGTEAFF. Here the CDR3 DNA reads TGTGCCAGCAGTGGGGGGACTGAAGCTTTCTTT.

V is TRBV6-5 and J is TRBJ1-2; 7 bases are a match to TRBD1. The CDR3 totals 12 residues. Looked up from germline, CDR1 is MNHEY and CDR2 is SVGAGI. V shed 7 bases and J 5 bases; nucleotides not matched to a gene: 4. The CDR3 here is CASTPGGYGYTF. In nucleotides, the CDR3 is TGTGCCAGCACCCCAGGGGGGTATGGCTACACCTTC.

Judged by abundance, this clone is medium-sized. V usage is TRBV18 and J usage is TRBJ2-3; 10 positions match TRBD2. This CDR3 is built from 19 residues. Per germline, CDR1 KGHSH and CDR2 LQKENI. J was trimmed by 2 bases and V by 0 bases; bases with no gene match: 11. CDR3: CASSPPSLAGVWVTDTQYF. The CDR3 DNA is TGTGCCAGCTCACCACCCTCCCTAGCGGGGGTATGGGTCACAGATACGCAGTATTTT.

This chain connects TRBV28 to TRBJ2-7, with D maybe TRBD1 (6 bases). Germline CDR1 reads MDHEN; CDR2 reads SYDVKM. The CDR3 has 14 amino acids. V was cut by 4 bases and J by 1 base, with 11 bases left in between. The CDR3 sequence is CASSWLTGSYEQYF. The DNA for the CDR3 is TGTGCCAGCAGTTGGCTTACAGGGTCCTACGAGCAGTACTTC.

DNA for the CDR3: TGTGCCAGCAGCTTACCTCCGGAAGAGACCCAGTACTTC. It specifies CASSLPPEETQYF. The chain is built from TRBV13 and TRBJ2-5; D remains unclear. CDR1 and CDR2 (germline): PRHDT, FYEKMQ (reference sequence). Trimming cost V 2 bases and J 3 bases, with 7 bases left between them. The CDR3 contains 13 residues.

The chain couples TRBV5-1 to TRBJ1-2, with 7 bases matching TRBD1. This CDR3 region has 14 residues. The V gene end was trimmed by 4 bases and the J gene end by 5 bases; junction bases not matched to a gene: 8. Germline CDR1 reads SGHRS; CDR2 reads YFSETQ. CDR3 nucleotides: TGCGCCAGCAGCGTAGGGACAGCCTTTTATGGCTACACCTTC. This sequence encodes CASSVGTAFYGYTF.